This T cell receptor (beta chain) was documented in a study of CD8 T cells in Susac syndrome. Overall study context: The Susac syndrome patients that were sequenced included about six with active disease and under ten in remission.

RNA was extracted with the RNeasy kit, and a quantity of about 0.45 to 1 ug was reverse transcribed using random hexamers. Via MiXCR, TCRdb re-called the immunoSEQ multiplex PCR reads, giving one row per CDR3 protein. The sample carries approximately 190,000 distinct CDR3 sequences, approximately 96% recorded once. J lost 3 bases, V lost 1 base, and 1 base had no gene match. Germline-derived CDR1 and CDR2 are SNHLY and FYNNEI. CDR3 length: 14 amino acids. This clonotype has a handful of counts. The sequence derives from a human donor with Susac syndrome. The chain uses TRBV2 and TRBJ2-3, with 7 nucleotides matching TRBD1. The sequenced sample was CD4+ T cells from PBMCs. CDR3 loop: CASSEDRGTDTQYF. CDR3 bases: TGTGCCAGCAGTGAAGACAGGGGAACAGATACGCAGTATTTT.